This T cell receptor beta chain emerged from a study of cytomegalovirus exposure and HLA in healthy donors. Across the study: In a later analysis, it was reported that the approximately 120 validation repertoires had been produced on the same platform as the roughly 650 repertoires belonging to the first cohort.

This table comes from immunoSEQ multiplex PCR, and its TCRdb copy is limited to in-frame clones, with some not included. The sample holds around 220,000 clones, roughly 88% seen once. After removal of 5 bases from V and 3 bases from J, the junction contained 6 bases not matched to a gene. This CDR3 has 15 amino acids. CDR1 ENHRY and CDR2 SYGVKD come from the germline V gene. This rearrangement joins TRBV10-3 to TRBJ2-7; TRBD2 aligns across 11 bases. The sequencing input was PBMCs. The sequence came from a woman aged 18 to 35 in good health and CMV-seronegative. In DNA form, the CDR3 reads TGTGCCATCAGTCTGGGGACTAGCGGTAACTACGAGCAGTACTTC. Its translation is CAISLGTSGNYEQYF.